The following is a T cell receptor (beta chain) sequence with its context. Its specificity is unknown. The sample comes from a study of post-analysis software for immune sequencing data. Study-level points and caveats: TRBV5-6, TRBV5-1 and TRBV20-1 belonged to a set of roughly 5 TRBV segments that were more frequent in patients than controls.

Unique molecular identifiers were present in the TCR beta cDNA libraries. When roughly 1 to 10 million T cells were used, they gave some 520,000 cDNA molecules. TCRdb reprocessed the PCR reads via MiXCR and lists one record per CDR3 protein. The data hold some 190,000 distinct CDR3 sequences, with over 25% observed a single time. CDR1 and CDR2 (germline): LGHDT, YNNKEL (reference sequence). Trimming cost V 1 base and J 1 base, with 7 bases left between them. The CDR3 length is 14 residues. The J gene is TRBJ1-1, the V gene TRBV3-1; D is unclear. Sequenced input: blood. The sequence came from a girl aged 2 to 17 with multiple sclerosis. CDR3 amino acids: CASSQGPGNTEAFF. In DNA form, the CDR3 reads TGTGCCAGCAGCCAAGGGCCCGGGAACACTGAAGCTTTCTTT.